This T cell receptor beta chain comes out of a study of T cell responses to AZD1222 COVID-19 vaccine. Regarding this clone: Its target is not known.

Study-level findings and limits: Distributed over spike, vaccine-associated CD4 TCRs predominated at 160-218 and 743-854. Two doses of AZD1222 preceded a rise in Spike-specific TCR breadth and depth. It was only after the peak T cell response that any repertoires were sampled. Reports indicate that nearly half of spike-specific TCRs are directed at unmutated variant regions.

The CDR3 spans 16 residues. The V and J ends lost 1 base and 8 bases, in that order; junction bases with no gene match: 9. The germline gives CDR1 SGHVS, CDR2 FNYEAQ. Only in-frame clones appear in the TCRdb table, and some are missing; sequencing was by immunoSEQ multiplex PCR. There are about 120,000 clones in the sample; 87% occur only once, and 2% to 3% lies in the top ten. The rearrangement uses TRBV7-6 and TRBJ2-1; 9 positions match TRBD2. The sample consisted of peripheral blood, taken 28 days after the second AZD1222 dose. The TCR comes from an adult who received the AZD1222 COVID-19 vaccine. The CDR3 DNA is TGTGCCAGCAGCTTAGGGTGGCGGGGGGGCATCGATGAGCAGTTCTTC. Translating gives CASSLGWRGGIDEQFF.